This TCR beta chain was profiled in a study of graft-versus-host responses after intestinal transplantation. The overall study: Multivisceral, liver-intestinal, or isolated intestinal grafts went to recipients. Anti-thymocyte globulin induction preceded two to four years of tacrolimus and steroid maintenance in all recipients. Broader study findings: Some GvH clones were seen earlier in gut or blood, suggesting intestinal origin.

Between the trimmed V and J ends, which lost 0 bases and 8 bases, there was a span of 8 bases. This CDR3 contains 13 residues. Germline V gene lookup returns CDR1 SGHNT and CDR2 YENEEA. Time point defined: postoperative day 105 after intestinal transplantation (dayNNNN = postoperative day). Of note for this clone: Its matching antigen is unknown.

Clones were read by immunoSEQ multiplex PCR, and TCRdb kept only the in-frame ones, dropping some. The sample lists roughly 12,000 clones; about 89% were seen once. The sequence derives from a human patient who received an intestinal transplant, so some T cells may come from the graft donor. The sample in question was PBMCs, obtained 105 days after intestinal transplantation. The V and J genes are TRBV11-3 and TRBJ2-1, with unresolved D. The CDR3 loop reads CASSLDPGDEQFF. The DNA for the CDR3 is TGTGCCAGCAGCTTAGATCCGGGCGATGAGCAGTTCTTC.